One T cell receptor beta chain is described in this entry. Its antigen is not identified. The data are from a study of OX40 agonist ivuxolimab in advanced cancers. As for the study in general: The drug used for patients, ivuxolimab, was an agonistic anti-OX40 (CD134) antibody. The dose of intravenous ivuxolimab that patients received every 2 weeks ranged from 0.01 to 10 mg/kg. General observations from the study: Antigen specificity of clonally expanded peripheral T cells was not established.

TCRdb keeps only in-frame clones here, not all; method: immunoSEQ multiplex PCR. Of around 70,000 clones in the sample, about 85% were seen once. Autoimmune disease history or systemic immunosuppression was exclusionary. The source of this sequence is an adult with an advanced solid tumor such as melanoma, head and neck, liver or kidney cancer. The sequences come from CD4+ or CD8+ T cells sorted from blood, collected in a trial of the OX40 agonist ivuxolimab.

The CDR3 nucleotides read TGTGCCAGCAGTAACAAGACTAGCGGGAGGGAACTTCGTCCCGGGGAGCTGTTTTTT. It yields the protein CASSNKTSGRELRPGELFF. This chain joins TRBV6-4 and TRBJ2-2; 14 bases align to TRBD2. CDR1 is MRHNA and CDR2 is SNTAGT in the germline V gene. V gave up 5 bases and J gave up 6 bases; unmatched junction bases: 14. CDR3 size: 19 residues.